This T cell receptor beta chain was retrieved from a study of PD-1 blockade in classical Hodgkin lymphoma. Study summary: Nivolumab 3 mg/kg was given intravenously every 2 weeks.

Whole-study results and caveats: By cycle point C4D1, TCR diversity had risen significantly in CD4+ cells (but not CD8+ cells). Still unresolved is the cause of the repertoire differences, which may be disease activity or prior therapy.

A remark on this clone: Its matching antigen is unknown.

Each patient experienced a relapse that followed autologous stem cell transplantation, and brentuximab vedotin exposure varied. With 4 bases removed from V and 0 bases from J, the gap between germline ends came to 4 bases. The germline V gene encodes CDR1 SGHTA and CDR2 FQGNSA. The CDR3 is made up of 12 amino acids. Here immunoSEQ multiplex PCR was the method, and the copy in TCRdb shows in-frame clones only, minus some. In the table there are 60,000 to 75,000 clones, roughly 90% of which are singletons. The sequence derives from a human donor with classical Hodgkin lymphoma. This specimen was peripheral blood mononuclear cells (PBMCs), taken at baseline. The V gene is TRBV7-2, the J gene TRBJ2-7, with no clear D. The CDR3 nucleotides read TGTGCCAGCAGCTCGTACTCCTACGAGCAGTACTTC. Protein sequence: CASSSYSYEQYF.